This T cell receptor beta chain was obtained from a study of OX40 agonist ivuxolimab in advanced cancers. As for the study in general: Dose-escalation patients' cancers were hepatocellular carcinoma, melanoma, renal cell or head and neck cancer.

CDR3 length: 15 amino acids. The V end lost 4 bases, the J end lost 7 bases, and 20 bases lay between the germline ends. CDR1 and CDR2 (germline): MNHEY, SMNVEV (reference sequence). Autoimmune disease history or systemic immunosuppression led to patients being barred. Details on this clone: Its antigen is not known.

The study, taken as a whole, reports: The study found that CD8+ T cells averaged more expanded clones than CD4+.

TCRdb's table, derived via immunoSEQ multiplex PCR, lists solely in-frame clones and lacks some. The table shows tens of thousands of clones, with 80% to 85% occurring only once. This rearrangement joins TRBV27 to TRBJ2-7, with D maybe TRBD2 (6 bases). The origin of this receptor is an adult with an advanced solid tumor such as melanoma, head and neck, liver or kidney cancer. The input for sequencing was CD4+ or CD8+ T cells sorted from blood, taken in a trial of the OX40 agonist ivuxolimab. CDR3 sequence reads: CASSSSLTRAGEQYF. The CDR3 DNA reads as TGTGCCAGCAGTTCCTCCCTGACTAGGGCGGGGGAGCAGTACTTC.